The 5 T cell receptor beta chains presented below share a single source sample, sequenced in a study of early T cells in non-severe SARS-CoV-2 infection listed by TCRdb under 2021. Libraries came from 5' RACE. The run used a NextSeq 500. TCRdb reprocessing: public reads trimmed at Q25 with fastp, clones called with MiXCR, in-frame beta chains kept. Identical CDR3 proteins give one entry, which carries the most common genes and DNA. The sample table holds 55,000 to 70,000 distinct CDR3 sequences, of which about 9.1% were seen once. The ten largest make up around 8.6% of the sample. Sequenced material: whole blood. These receptors came from an adult who was a healthcare worker with PCR-confirmed SARS-CoV-2 infection or an uninfected control (not recorded which).

This clonotype came up many times. The rearrangement links TRBV20-1 to TRBJ2-1; 7 bases map to TRBD2. This CDR3 spans 16 amino acids. Trimming took 0 bases from V and 0 from J; bases not matched to a gene: 5. Germline V gene data show CDR1 as DFQATT and CDR2 as SNEGSKA (reference sequence). The CDR3 here is CSARDPGGSSYNEQFF. The CDR3 DNA reads TGCAGTGCTAGAGATCCCGGCGGGAGCTCCTACAATGAGCAGTTCTTC.

This clonotype occurred many times. J is TRBJ1-1 and V is TRBV18; D remains unclear. Trimming cost V 3 bases and J 0 bases, with 8 bases left between them. Germline values: CDR1 KGHSH, CDR2 LQKENI. This CDR3 is 14 amino acids long. As DNA, the CDR3 is TGTGCCAGCTCACCCGACCGCATGAACACTGAAGCTTTCTTT. This codes for CASSPDRMNTEAFF. Together with reference TRBV18 and TRBJ1-1, the CDR3 gives the full variable domain: NAGVMQNPRHLVRRRGQEARLRCSPMKGHSHVYWYRQLPEEGLKFMVYLQKENIIDESGMPKERFSAEFPKEGPSILRIQQVVRGDSAAYFCASSPDRMNTEAFFGQGTRLTVV.

This clonotype has a handful of counts. The chain is built from TRBV11-1 and TRBJ2-2; D is perhaps TRBD2 (6 bases). CDR3 length equals 14 residues. Germline CDR1 reads SGHAT; CDR2 reads FQDESV (reference sequence). V was cut by 5 bases and J by 6 bases, with 13 bases left in between. The chain's CDR3 is CASSRPGRSGELFF. The CDR3 DNA follows: TGTGCCAGCAGCCGCCCAGGGAGGTCCGGGGAGCTGTTTTTT.

The chain is built from TRBV12-5 and TRBJ1-1; the D is unclear. This CDR3 is built from 13 residues. Trimming stripped 7 bases from V and 3 bases from J, with 12 bases between. Germline V lookup: CDR1 LGHNT, CDR2 FRNRAP. CDR3 in amino acids: CASALTGYTEAFF. The CDR3 bases are TGTGCTAGTGCCTTGACGGGGTACACTGAAGCTTTCTTT. The full variable domain, in which reference TRBV12-5 and TRBJ1-1 provide the parts outside the CDR3, is DARVTQTPRHKVTEMGQEVTMRCQPILGHNTVFWYRQTMMQGLELLAYFRNRAPLDDSGMPKDRFSAEMPDATLATLKIQPSEPRDSAVYFCASALTGYTEAFFGQGTRLTVV.

This clonotype appeared many times. The chain couples TRBV6-6 to TRBJ1-5; 7 bases are shared with TRBD1. V was clipped by 5 bases and J by 3 bases; unmatched bases: 10. The V gene's germline CDR1 is MNHNY and CDR2 SVGAGI (reference sequence). This CDR3 spans 16 amino acids. Here the CDR3 DNA reads TGTGCCAGCAGTCAACAAAGGACAGGCCTCAATCAGCCCCAGCATTTT. Its translation is CASSQQRTGLNQPQHF.